This record concerns one TCR beta chain sequence. Its antigen remains unknown. This entry comes from a study of T cell responses to AZD1222 COVID-19 vaccine. Study in general: Second doses were pooled across both intervals (about 4 or about 12 weeks).

The table came from immunoSEQ multiplex PCR; TCRdb's copy has only in-frame clones and leaves some out. The sample includes 90,000 to 150,000 clones, 87% seen only once; the top ten take about 12%. Overall study results and limits: A mostly white British donor set with more females was recruited, and clonal diversity was possibly underestimated. At study baseline, merely a handful of AZD1222 recipients were seropositive.

The CDR3 contains 13 residues. The germline V gene encodes CDR1 MDHEN and CDR2 SYDVKM. Unmatched junction bases numbered 11, after V lost 6 bases and J lost 10 bases. The V call is TRBV28, the J call TRBJ1-1; 7 positions agree with TRBD1. The source is an adult in good health. The sample consisted of peripheral blood, taken on day 0 of AZD1222 vaccination. The CDR3 sequence: CASSPYRGSGAFF. CDR3 nucleotide sequence: TGTGCCAGCAGCCCATACAGGGGATCAGGAGCTTTCTTT.